Listed below are T cell receptor beta chains from one sample, sequenced in a study of cytomegalovirus exposure and HLA in healthy donors. The table came from immunoSEQ multiplex PCR; TCRdb's copy has only in-frame clones and leaves some out. The data hold around 190,000 clones, with approximately 81% observed a single time. Specimen: PBMCs. These receptors all stem from a man aged 18-30 years in good health and CMV-seropositive. CDR3s include the opening cysteine and the closing phenylalanine or tryptophan. A D gene is named only where the DNA matches it firmly. Some rows mark clone size as missing; the rest say once, few, many or name a class of expanded clone.

size: NA; J: TRBJ2-5; V: TRBV4-1; D: TRBD2; DNA: TGCGCCAGCAGCCAAGCCTCTAGCGGGGTAGAGACCCAGTACTTC; CDR3: CASSQASSGVETQYF
size: NA; J: TRBJ2-1; V: TRBV2; D: TRBD2; DNA: TGTGCCAGCGGGGTACTAGCGGGGACCAATGAGCAGTTCTTC; CDR3: CASGVLAGTNEQFF
size: NA; J: TRBJ2-1; V: TRBV7-9; D: TRBD2; DNA: TGTGCCAGCAGCTTAGGGGGGGGCTACAATGAGCAGTTCTTC; CDR3: CASSLGGGYNEQFF
size: NA; J: TRBJ2-5; V: TRBV5-1; D: NA; DNA: TGCGCCAGCAGCTTGGGACAGATCCAAGAGACCCAGTACTTC; CDR3: CASSLGQIQETQYF
size: NA; J: TRBJ2-7; V: TRBV5-1; D: NA; DNA: TGCGCCAGCAGCCTAGACTTTTCCTTAAGCTCCTACGAGCAGTACTTC; CDR3: CASSLDFSLSSYEQYF
size: NA; J: TRBJ2-3; V: TRBV27; D: TRBD2; DNA: TGTGCCACCGCCGTGGGGGGGTATAAAGATACGCAGTATTTT; CDR3: CATAVGGYKDTQYF
size: NA; J: TRBJ2-1; V: TRBV27; D: NA; DNA: TGTGCCAGCAGTCCCGACAGCTACAATGAGCAGTTCTTC; CDR3: CASSPDSYNEQFF
size: NA; J: TRBJ1-4; V: TRBV14; D: NA; DNA: TGTGCCAGCAGCCAACGGGGATCGGGGTGGCTGTTTTTT; CDR3: CASSQRGSGWLFF
size: few; J: TRBJ1-2; V: TRBV29-1; D: NA; DNA: TGCAGCGTTGAGGGGGAGGGTGGCTACACCTTC; CDR3: CSVEGEGGYTF
size: NA; J: TRBJ2-1; V: TRBV6-6; D: NA; DNA: TGTGCCAGCAGTTACAGGGGTTGGGGTGAGCAGTTCTTC; CDR3: CASSYRGWGEQFF
size: NA; J: TRBJ2-4; V: TRBV7-2; D: TRBD2; DNA: TGTGCCAGCAGCTTAGCGGGACTAGCAGCAAACATTCAGTACTTC; CDR3: CASSLAGLAANIQYF
size: NA; J: TRBJ1-1; V: TRBV30; D: NA; DNA: TGTGCCTGGGCGAGGCAGGGGCACACTGAAGCTTTCTTT; CDR3: CAWARQGHTEAFF
size: few; J: TRBJ1-1; V: TRBV6-1; D: TRBD1; DNA: TGTGCCAGCAGGACAGGGGTCGGCACTGAAGCTTTCTTT; CDR3: CASRTGVGTEAFF
size: few; J: TRBJ2-7; V: TRBV7-8; D: NA; DNA: TGTGCCAGCAGCTTAGCAGGGGGCTACGAGCAGTACTTC; CDR3: CASSLAGGYEQYF
size: NA; J: TRBJ2-7; V: TRBV7-9; D: TRBD2; DNA: TGTGCCAGCAGCTTAGGGCTAGCGGGAGTTCAGTACTTC; CDR3: CASSLGLAGVQYF
size: NA; J: TRBJ2-5; V: TRBV30; D: TRBD2; DNA: TGTGCCTGGCAGCTACTAGCGGGACGGGAGACCCAGTACTTC; CDR3: CAWQLLAGRETQYF
size: NA; J: TRBJ2-1; V: TRBV7-9; D: TRBD1; DNA: TGTGCCAGCAGCTTACCGGGACAGGGGGCTCCCCATGAGCAGTTCTTC; CDR3: CASSLPGQGAPHEQFF
size: NA; J: TRBJ1-5; V: TRBV28; D: NA; DNA: TGTGCCAGCATCAACGGACAGCTTGGTAGCAATCAGCCCCAGCATTTT; CDR3: CASINGQLGSNQPQHF
size: NA; J: TRBJ1-1; V: TRBV5-6; D: TRBD1; DNA: TGTGCCAGCAGGTGGGGACAGTACACTGAAGCTTTCTTT; CDR3: CASRWGQYTEAFF
size: NA; J: TRBJ1-1; V: TRBV28; D: NA; DNA: TGTGCCCACAGTTCGGGTATGAACACTGAAGCTTTCTTT; CDR3: CAHSSGMNTEAFF
size: NA; J: TRBJ2-3; V: TRBV27; D: TRBD1; DNA: TGTGCCAGCAGTATAAAACAGGGGACAGATACGCAGTATTTT; CDR3: CASSIKQGTDTQYF
size: NA; J: TRBJ2-7; V: TRBV19; D: TRBD2; DNA: TGTGCCAGTAGTACCAGCGGGAGTCGCGAGCAGTACTTC; CDR3: CASSTSGSREQYF
size: NA; J: TRBJ2-7; V: TRBV7-6; D: TRBD1; DNA: TGTGCCAGCAGCTTACTTGACAGGGGGAACGGCTACGAGCAGTACTTC; CDR3: CASSLLDRGNGYEQYF
size: NA; J: TRBJ2-3; V: TRBV19; D: NA; DNA: TGTGCCAGTAGTATAGGAGTCGGAGGGGGCACAGATACGCAGTATTTT; CDR3: CASSIGVGGGTDTQYF
size: NA; J: TRBJ1-3; V: TRBV11-2; D: NA; DNA: TGTGCCAGCAGCTCCCACGGTAGACAGAGGGGAAACACCATATATTTT; CDR3: CASSSHGRQRGNTIYF